These 22 T cell receptor beta chains were all obtained from the same sample, sequenced in a study of T cell changes during pregnancy in multiple sclerosis. The method was immunoSEQ multiplex PCR; TCRdb's version includes in-frame clones alone and lacks a portion of them. This sample has 100,000 to 140,000 clones, with just under 95% found just once. Sequenced material: peripheral blood, taken in the third trimester of pregnancy. The source of these receptors is a female donor in good health, enrolled as a control in a pregnancy study.

The chain couples TRBV7-2 to TRBJ1-6; D ambiguous. V shed 0 bases and J shed 0 bases, with 9 bases lying between them. CDR1 is SGHTA and CDR2 is FQGNSA in the germline V gene. This CDR3 has 17 residues. This CDR3 reads CASSLATAHSYNSPLHF. CDR3 nucleotide sequence: TGTGCCAGCAGCTTAGCCACAGCTCACTCCTATAATTCACCCCTCCACTTT.

The J gene is TRBJ2-1, the V gene TRBV7-2, with TRBD2 matching over 8 bases. Germline V gene lookup returns CDR1 SGHTA and CDR2 FQGNSA. The CDR3 is made up of 17 amino acids. With 4 bases clipped from V and 9 bases from J, the junction kept 17 bases outside the gene matches. CDR3 nucleotide sequence: TGTGCCAGCAGCTCACTAGCCGGGACTAGTGTTGTTGGTGAGCAGTTCTTC. Residues: CASSSLAGTSVVGEQFF.

The chain uses TRBV14 and TRBJ2-3; D may be TRBD2 (6 bases). The CDR3 covers 15 residues. Trimming took off 2 bases at V and 10 bases at J, with 19 bases between the two ends. Germline values: CDR1 SGHDN, CDR2 FVKESK. The CDR3 nucleotides read TGTGCCAGCAGCCAACGGGGGAACCTACCCGGTGCGCAGTATTTT. Protein product: CASSQRGNLPGAQYF.

The chain is built from TRBV27 and TRBJ1-2; the match to TRBD1 covers 8 bases. Germline CDR1 and CDR2: MNHEY and SMNVEV (reference sequence). This CDR3 region has 16 residues. V lost 4 bases to trimming and J lost 2 bases; unmatched junction nucleotides: 9. The CDR3 reads CASSSLPGQDNYGYTF. The CDR3 bases are TGTGCCAGCAGTTCTCTCCCGGGACAGGACAACTATGGCTACACCTTC.

This sequence joins TRBV27 and TRBJ2-5; TRBD1 matches 8 bases. The CDR3 length is 13 residues. CDR1 MNHEY and CDR2 SMNVEV come from the germline V gene (reference sequence). J lost 2 bases, V lost 8 bases, and 4 bases had no gene match. The CDR3 DNA reads as TGTGCCAGCCTCGGACAGGGTCAAGAGACCCAGTACTTC. Amino acids: CASLGQGQETQYF.

The chain joins TRBV7-6 to TRBJ1-6; TRBD1 might be the D (5 bases). The ends were cut back, 5 bases at V and 8 bases at J, with 13 bases in the middle. The CDR3 consists of 14 residues. CDR1 is SGHVS, CDR2 FNYEAQ, per germline. The CDR3 bases are TGTGCCAGCAGCGGGGGGGGTCCTCATTCACCCCTCCACTTT. Protein product: CASSGGGPHSPLHF.

This clone was counted a few times. V usage is TRBV9 and J usage is TRBJ1-6; D unresolved. Trimming stripped 0 bases from V and 8 bases from J, with 9 bases between. The CDR3 extends over 14 amino acids. Per germline, CDR1 SGDLS and CDR2 YYNGEE. The CDR3 loop reads CASSVAQEDSPLHF. The CDR3 DNA reads as TGTGCCAGCAGCGTAGCTCAGGAGGATTCACCCCTCCACTTT. Variable domain in full (rest from reference TRBV9 and TRBJ1-6): DSGVTQTPKHLITATGQRVTLRCSPRSGDLSVYWYQQSLDQGLQFLIQYYNGEERAKGNILERFSAQQFPDLHSELNLSSLELGDSALYFCASSVAQEDSPLHFGNGTRLTVT.

The CDR3: CASSIDRDRVDGYTF. CDR3 nucleotides: TGTGCCAGTAGTATAGATAGGGACAGGGTGGATGGCTACACCTTC. The chain joins TRBV19 to TRBJ1-2; 9 bases agree with TRBD1. The CDR3 runs 15 residues. Per the germline V gene, CDR1 is LNHDA and CDR2 is SQIVND (reference sequence). With V trimmed by 0 bases and J by 6 bases, 5 bases remained unmatched.

The chain uses TRBV11-3 and TRBJ2-7, with TRBD2 matching 8 bases. This CDR3 contains 14 residues. The germline CDR1 and CDR2 sequences are SGHNT and YENEEA. Unmatched junction bases numbered 11, after V lost 10 bases and J lost 3 bases. This CDR3 reads CATGGEDTYYEQYF. The CDR3 DNA follows: TGTGCCACGGGGGGGGAGGACACTTACTACGAGCAGTACTTC.

V usage is TRBV29-1 and J usage is TRBJ2-2; a weak D match, TRBD2 (6 bases). Germline V gene sequence: CDR1 SQVTM, CDR2 ANQGSEA. Trimming took 7 bases from V and 2 from J, leaving 14 bases between them. The CDR3 extends over 14 amino acids. The CDR3 protein is CSARPGVNTGELFF. For the CDR3, the DNA is TGCAGCGCCCGACCGGGGGTTAACACCGGGGAGCTGTTTTTT.

CDR3 sequence reads: CASRKQVTSYEQYF. The CDR3 DNA follows: TGTGCCAGCAGGAAACAGGTTACATCCTACGAGCAGTACTTC. V and J are TRBV27 and TRBJ2-7; possible D gene TRBD1, 5 bases. This CDR3 is built from 14 residues. Per germline, CDR1 MNHEY and CDR2 SMNVEV (reference sequence). Trimming pared 6 bases from V and 1 base from J, leaving 13 bases between.

J is TRBJ1-5 and V is TRBV7-2; D gene uncertain. The V and J ends lost 1 base and 7 bases respectively, with 5 bases between them. Germline V gene data show CDR1 as SGHTA and CDR2 as FQGNSA. The CDR3 contains 12 residues. The CDR3 DNA follows: TGTGCCAGCAGCTTAGGCCTACAGCCCCAGCATTTT. It codes for CASSLGLQPQHF.

As DNA, the CDR3 is TGTGCCAGCAGTGTGACTAGCGGACCTTCAGACGAGCAGTACTTC. Its protein product is CASSVTSGPSDEQYF. The chain employs TRBV9 and TRBJ2-7; 9 bases match TRBD2. J gave up 5 bases and V 5 bases, and 11 bases lay outside the gene matches. CDR3 length: 15 residues. CDR1 is SGDLS and CDR2 is YYNGEE in the germline V gene.

The chain has TRBV30 and TRBJ1-4; the D gene is possibly TRBD1 (6 bases). Germline V lookup: CDR1 GTSNPN, CDR2 SVGIG (reference sequence). Trimming stripped 3 bases from V and 10 bases from J, with 12 bases between. The CDR3 loop spans 12 amino acids. The CDR3 DNA reads TGTGCCTGGAGCGAGGGGGGGCTAAAACTGTTTTTT. This codes for CAWSEGGLKLFF.

This clone appeared a few times. The CDR3 nucleotides are TGTGCCAGCAGTTCCGGAGGCTTGGACGAGCAGTACTTC. Its translation is CASSSGGLDEQYF. This chain joins TRBV6-5 and TRBJ2-7; maybe TRBD2 (5 bases). CDR3 length: 13 residues. V dropped 4 bases and J dropped 5 bases, with 12 bases sitting between them. Per the germline V gene, CDR1 is MNHEY and CDR2 is SVGAGI.

The chain is built from TRBV11-3 and TRBJ1-1; TRBD1 matches 8 bases. CDR3 length equals 16 residues. The V and J ends lost 1 base and 0 bases, in that order; junction bases with no gene match: 4. CDR1 is SGHNT and CDR2 is YENEEA in the germline V gene. CDR3 residues: CASSLGQGSMNTEAFF. The CDR3, as DNA: TGTGCCAGCAGCTTAGGACAGGGGAGTATGAACACTGAAGCTTTCTTT.

This rearrangement joins TRBV30 to TRBJ1-5; D ambiguous. Germline values: CDR1 GTSNPN, CDR2 SVGIG (reference sequence). This CDR3 is built from 13 residues. The ends were cut back, 2 bases at V and 11 bases at J, with 16 bases in the middle. For the CDR3, the DNA is TGTGCCTGGAGTCCAGCCGTTTGGAGCTCCCAGCATTTT. This gives the protein CAWSPAVWSSQHF.

This chain connects TRBV6-5 to TRBJ2-7; TRBD1 matches at 7 bases. The V segment lost 6 bases and the J segment 6 bases; nucleotides outside the gene matches: 14. This CDR3 contains 15 residues. Germline-derived CDR1 and CDR2 are MNHEY and SVGAGI. The CDR3 reads CASSRGSRTSGEQYF. The CDR3 coding sequence is TGTGCCAGCAGCAGGGGGTCCCGCACCTCGGGCGAGCAGTACTTC.

The chain employs TRBV27 and TRBJ2-2; the D gene is possibly TRBD1 (5 bases). This CDR3 is built from 14 residues. The ends were cut back, 9 bases at V and 2 bases at J, with 13 bases in the middle. The germline V gene encodes CDR1 MNHEY and CDR2 SMNVEV (reference sequence). The CDR3 nucleotides read TGTGCCAGTATGATCAGGGAAAACACCGGGGAGCTGTTTTTT. This encodes CASMIRENTGELFF.

This clone was seen only a few times. The chain couples TRBV2 to TRBJ2-5; 9 positions match TRBD2. V was clipped by 8 bases and J by 4 bases; unmatched bases: 14. CDR3 length: 16 residues. Germline CDR1 SNHLY, CDR2 FYNNEI. The CDR3 region is CASAYSRTSDGETQYF. The CDR3 bases are TGTGCCAGCGCCTACTCGAGGACTAGCGATGGAGAGACCCAGTACTTC.

The DNA of the CDR3 is TGTGCCAGCAGTGAGGGGACAGGGGGTGCTCAGCCCCAGCATTTT. Protein product: CASSEGTGGAQPQHF. The J gene is TRBJ1-5, the V gene TRBV6-1; the match to TRBD1 covers 11 bases. Germline CDR1 is MNHNS and CDR2 is SASEGT. CDR3 length equals 15 residues. V lost 3 bases and J lost 6; bases outside the gene matches: 4.

This rearrangement joins TRBV6-1 to TRBJ1-2; no clear D gene. The CDR3 covers 14 residues. Trimming removed 1 base at V and 8 bases at J, with 14 bases between. CDR1 and CDR2 from the germline V gene are MNHNS and SASEGT. CDR3 protein: CASSEGVGLAGYTF. CDR3 in DNA: TGTGCCAGCAGTGAAGGCGTAGGACTTGCAGGCTACACCTTC.